Here is one TCR beta chain with its context. These data belong to a study of identical twins. In germline, CDR1 is SGHVS, CDR2 FQNEAQ. Trimming took 3 bases from V and 5 from J; bases not matched to a gene: 7. The CDR3 contains 15 residues. TCRdb independently ran MiXCR on the 5' RACE reads; one entry per CDR3 protein. The sample gives roughly 720,000 distinct CDR3 sequences, roughly 18% of which show up once; roughly 14% is in the top ten. Another study also made use of these data, one on T cells expressing NK-cell markers.

This clonotype originated in a woman aged 18-35 years in good health. V and J are TRBV7-8 and TRBJ2-5; TRBD1 matches 9 bases. Sequenced sample: PBMCs. The CDR3 reads CASSFYRGLGETQYF. Here the CDR3 DNA reads TGTGCCAGCAGCTTCTACAGGGGGCTCGGGGAGACCCAGTACTTC.